This T cell receptor beta chain emerged from a study of cytomegalovirus exposure and HLA in healthy donors. Primers for the PCR totalled 60 Vbeta and 13 Jbeta. The assay was immunoSEQ multiplex PCR, and TCRdb's table has in-frame clones only and misses some. The data show approximately 280,000 clones, 86% seen once. This CDR3 has 13 amino acids. Trimming shortened V by 6 bases and J by 4 bases, and 12 bases separated the two germline ends. Germline V gene sequence: CDR1 MNHEY, CDR2 SMNVEV (reference sequence). Sequencing was carried out using PBMCs. The rearrangement links TRBV27 to TRBJ1-1; tentatively, D is TRBD1 (5 bases). The TCR sequence derives from a man aged 40-50 years in good health and CMV-seropositive. As DNA, the CDR3 is TGTGCCAGCAGCCCAGGGTATGGCACTGAAGCTTTCTTT. This translates into CASSPGYGTEAFF.